These 21 T cell receptor beta chains came from one sample sequenced in a study of spatial heterogeneity in lung cancer (dated by TCRdb to the late 2010s). What this sample's time point label stands for: sample taken at primary tumor resection. TCR sequencing used whole RNA extracted from tumor and nontumor lung tissue, or from cryopreserved PBMC samples, without cell sorting. The protocol used for the library was 5' RACE. Sequencing was carried out with a NextSeq 500. TCRdb trimmed public reads at Q25 via fastp, called clones via MiXCR and kept in-frame beta chains. CDR3 protein sequences are deduplicated, and each keeps its most common genes and DNA. The sample table lists 28,000 or so distinct CDR3 sequences, 7.5% to 9.5% of them with a count of one. The top ten hold roughly 34% of the sample. The material was PBMCs, obtained at surgery. The receptors shown here come from a female donor with early-stage non-small cell lung cancer.

This clonotype was seen only a few times. V usage is TRBV12-3 or TRBV12-4 and J usage is TRBJ1-1; D call uncertain. The CDR3 loop spans 12 amino acids. V was cut by 6 bases and J by 1 base, with 6 bases left in between. The CDR3 DNA sequence: TGTGCCAGCAGCCCCCGGAACACTGAAGCTTTCTTT. Its translation is CASSPRNTEAFF.

This rearrangement joins TRBV5-1 to TRBJ1-2; 7 nucleotides agree with TRBD1. Germline trimming cut 4 bases from V and 5 bases from J; bases unmatched to any gene: 5. The CDR3 spans 13 residues. CDR1 and CDR2 from the germline V gene are SGHRS and YFSETQ. In nucleotides, the CDR3 is TGCGCCAGCAGCCCTGGGACAGAATATGGCTACACCTTC. Translated, it gives CASSPGTEYGYTF.

This chain connects TRBV6-2 or TRBV6-3 to TRBJ2-7; D gene ambiguous. Per germline, CDR1 MNHEY and CDR2 SVGEGT. The CDR3 consists of 15 residues. The V end lost 6 bases, the J end lost 0 bases, and 15 bases lay between the germline ends. CDR3 region: CASSVSSASSYEQYV. The DNA for the CDR3 is TGTGCCAGCAGCGTTTCGAGCGCCAGCTCCTACGAGCAGTACGTC.

By share, this clonotype counts as medium-sized (0.01 to 0.1%). The V gene is TRBV28, the J gene TRBJ1-1, with no clear D. Germline lookup yields CDR1 MDHEN and CDR2 SYDVKM. Trimming cost V 3 bases and J 1 base, with 15 bases left between them. The CDR3 sequence is 16 residues long. The CDR3 bases are TGTGCCAGCAGTTTCCGGGGAACGGTCCGGAACACTGAAGCTTTCTTT. It specifies CASSFRGTVRNTEAFF.

This clonotype appeared many times. This chain uses TRBV20-1 with TRBJ2-7, with TRBD1 matching 7 bases. Trimming removed 6 bases from V and 0 bases from J; junction bases left unmatched: 8. Germline loops: CDR1 DFQATT, CDR2 SNEGSKA (reference sequence). The CDR3 runs to 14 residues. CDR3 residues: CSAKGQSFSYEQYF. As DNA, the CDR3 is TGCAGTGCCAAGGGACAGTCTTTCTCCTACGAGCAGTACTTC.

The chain joins TRBV20-1 to TRBJ2-3; TRBD2 matches at 8 bases. The CDR3 contains 15 residues. Germline values: CDR1 DFQATT, CDR2 SNEGSKA (reference sequence). V shed 6 bases, J shed 5 bases, and the junction held 13 bases outside the gene matches. CDR3: CSAPLSGGYRDTQYF. The CDR3 nucleotides read TGCAGTGCCCCACTATCGGGAGGGTACAGAGATACGCAGTATTTT.

This clonotype was picked up many times. V is TRBV18 and J is TRBJ2-7, with 8 bases lining up with TRBD1. Germline CDR1 and CDR2: KGHSH and LQKENI. The junction had 8 bases not matched to a gene; V was cut back by 3 bases and J by 4 bases. The length of the CDR3 is 15 residues. The CDR3 DNA follows: TGTGCCAGCTCACCTACGGACAGGGTGGGGTACGAGCAGTACGTC. The encoded protein is CASSPTDRVGYEQYV.

A few counts support this clonotype. J is TRBJ2-1 and V is TRBV20-1; 9 bases are shared with TRBD2. Looked up from germline, CDR1 is DFQATT and CDR2 is SNEGSKA (reference sequence). V gave up 4 bases and J gave up 7 bases; unmatched junction bases: 11. The CDR3 has 15 residues. CDR3 sequence: CSATLVLAGKNEQFF. The CDR3 DNA sequence: TGCAGTGCTACCCTAGTTCTAGCGGGGAAAAATGAGCAGTTCTTC.

This clonotype was picked up a small number of times. The chain combines TRBV20-1 with TRBJ2-1; TRBD2 aligns across 9 bases. V trimming: 6 bases; J trimming: 7 bases; junction bases outside the gene matches: 10. CDR3 length: 14 residues. Looked up from germline, CDR1 is DFQATT and CDR2 is SNEGSKA (reference sequence). The CDR3 DNA reads as TGCAGTGCGAAGGCGGGAGGGCCGAGGAATGAGCAGTTCTTC. It codes for CSAKAGGPRNEQFF.

This clonotype has more than one count but fewer than ten. The rearrangement uses TRBV12-3 or TRBV12-4 and TRBJ1-5; tentative D call: TRBD1 (5 bases). The V end was cut by 6 bases, the J end by 3 bases, with 9 bases between. The CDR3 is made up of 13 amino acids. DNA for the CDR3: TGTGCCAGCAGACCAGGGTACAATCAGCCCCAGCATTTT. It yields the protein CASRPGYNQPQHF.

This clonotype was recorded a few times. The chain joins TRBV12-3 or TRBV12-4 to TRBJ2-7; D ambiguous. This CDR3 has 12 residues. V lost 3 bases to trimming and J lost 3 bases, with 6 bases between them. In nucleotides, the CDR3 is TGTGCCAGCAGTTTCAACGGCTACGAGCAGTACTTC. Residues: CASSFNGYEQYF.

This clonotype was observed a handful of times. The V call is TRBV5-1, the J call TRBJ2-1, with 9 positions matching TRBD2. The CDR3 loop spans 16 amino acids. V lost 4 bases, J lost 1 base, and 6 bases stayed unmatched. The germline V gene encodes CDR1 SGHRS and CDR2 YFSETQ. The CDR3 bases are TGCGCCAGCAGCCCCCAGACTAGCGGATCCTACAATGAGCAGTTCTTC. This sequence encodes CASSPQTSGSYNEQFF.

This clonotype was picked up many times. This chain uses TRBV12-3 or TRBV12-4 with TRBJ2-2; D possibly matches TRBD1 or TRBD2 (5 bases each). The V end was cut by 7 bases, the J end by 4 bases, with 13 bases between. The CDR3 is 14 amino acids. For the CDR3, the DNA is TGTGCCAGCATTAGAATCGGGACCACCGGGGAGCTGTTTTTT. Translated: CASIRIGTTGELFF.

In this sample, this clonotype turned up many times. This chain's CDR3 is CASSLRGQGRTEAFF. The CDR3 DNA is TGTGCCAGCAGCCTCCGAGGCCAGGGACGCACTGAAGCTTTCTTT. This rearrangement joins TRBV12-3 or TRBV12-4 to TRBJ1-1; maybe TRBD1 (5 bases). The length of the CDR3 is 15 residues. Trimming took 6 bases from V and 4 from J, leaving 18 bases between them.

This clonotype was seen repeatedly, ten times or more. The CDR3 nucleotides read TGTGCCAGCAGTGAAACCGGACTAGCGAGTGAGCAGTTCTTC. Translated, it gives CASSETGLASEQFF. The chain is built from TRBV25-1 and TRBJ2-1; 9 bases match TRBD2. Germline V gene sequence: CDR1 MGHDK, CDR2 SYGVNS. The junction had 5 bases not matched to a gene; V was cut back by 2 bases and J by 9 bases. This CDR3 has 14 residues.

At least ten counts were recorded for this clonotype. The CDR3 coding sequence is TGTGCCAGCAGCTTGGCGGGCGCTCGAGCAGATACGCAGTATTTT. Encoded protein: CASSLAGARADTQYF. This sequence joins TRBV5-8 and TRBJ2-3; D uncertain. This CDR3 is 15 amino acids long. In germline, CDR1 is SGHTS, CDR2 YDEGEE. V was pared by 0 bases and J by 4 bases, with 12 bases between.

In its sample, this clonotype was seen many times. V usage is TRBV7-2 and J usage is TRBJ2-5, with unresolved D. Between the trimmed V and J ends, which lost 3 bases and 5 bases, there was a span of 16 bases. The CDR3 consists of 15 residues. The germline gives CDR1 SGHTA, CDR2 FQGNSA. The CDR3 DNA follows: TGTGCCAGCAGCTTGGATTCGGACCCGCGGGAGACCCAGTACTTC. Protein: CASSLDSDPRETQYF.

This clonotype appeared many times. J is TRBJ2-2 and V is TRBV3-1, with 7 nucleotides matching TRBD2. The CDR3 loop spans 14 amino acids. V was pared by 8 bases and J by 5 bases, with 8 bases of the junction left unmatched. CDR1 is LGHDT, CDR2 YNNKEL, per germline (reference sequence). The CDR3 bases are TGTGCCAGCCGAGGACTAGTTTCGACCGGGGAGCTGTTTTTT. Residues: CASRGLVSTGELFF.

The CDR3 DNA reads as TGTGCCAGCAGCGAGAAGAGCGGGAGGGCCATCACCGGGGAGCTGTTTTTT. Its protein is CASSEKSGRAITGELFF. The chain joins TRBV11-1 to TRBJ2-2, with 10 bases lining up with TRBD2. Germline-derived CDR1 and CDR2 are SGHAT and FQDESV (reference sequence). The CDR3 spans 17 residues. The junction had 10 bases not matched to a gene; V was cut back by 5 bases and J by 4 bases.

At least ten counts were recorded for this clonotype. The rearrangement joins TRBV5-1 to TRBJ2-1; D is possibly TRBD2 (6 bases). V shed 0 bases and J shed 2 bases, with 12 bases lying between them. CDR3 length equals 16 residues. The V gene's germline CDR1 is SGHRS and CDR2 YFSETQ. This chain's CDR3 is CASSLGELAPYNEQFF. The CDR3 DNA reads TGCGCCAGCAGCTTGGGGGAACTAGCCCCCTACAATGAGCAGTTCTTC.

The chain employs TRBV12-3 or TRBV12-4 and TRBJ1-1; the D is unclear. The CDR3 runs 16 residues. V lost 5 bases and J lost 5, with 21 bases in between. The CDR3 DNA sequence: TGTGCCAGCAGTCCGACCCGGGTATTAGGTATGACTGAAGCTTTCTTT. Encoded protein: CASSPTRVLGMTEAFF.